This T cell receptor beta chain was sequenced in a study of blood T cell repertoires in COVID-19. J lost 1 base, V lost 0 bases, and 4 bases had no gene match. The germline V gene has CDR1 SGHVS and CDR2 FNYEAQ. This CDR3 is 18 amino acids long. Clones were sequenced by immunoSEQ multiplex PCR, and TCRdb holds only the in-frame ones, with some missing. This table holds 30,000 or so clones, approximately 88% found once. This clone was detected only once. V gene TRBV7-6 combines with J gene TRBJ2-6, with 9 nucleotides matching TRBD2. The material sequenced was peripheral blood. This TCR was recovered from a man aged 80 or over with active COVID-19. The CDR3 reads CASSLAAGGPSGANVLTF. CDR3 sequence (DNA): TGTGCCAGCAGCTTAGCGGCGGGGGGGCCATCTGGGGCCAACGTCCTGACTTTC.